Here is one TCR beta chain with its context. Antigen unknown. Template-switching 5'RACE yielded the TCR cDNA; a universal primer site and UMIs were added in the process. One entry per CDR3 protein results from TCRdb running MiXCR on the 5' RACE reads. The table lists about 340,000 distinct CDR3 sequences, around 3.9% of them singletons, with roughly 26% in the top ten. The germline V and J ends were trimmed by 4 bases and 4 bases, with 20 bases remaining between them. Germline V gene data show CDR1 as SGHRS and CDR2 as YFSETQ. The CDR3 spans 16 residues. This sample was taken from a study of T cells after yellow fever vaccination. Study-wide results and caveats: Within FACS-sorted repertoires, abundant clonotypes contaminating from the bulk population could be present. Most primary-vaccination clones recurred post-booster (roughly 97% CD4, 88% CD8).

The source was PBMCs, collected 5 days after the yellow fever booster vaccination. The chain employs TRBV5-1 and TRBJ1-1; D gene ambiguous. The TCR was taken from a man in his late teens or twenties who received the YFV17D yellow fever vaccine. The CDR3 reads CASSGVSLSKGTEAFF. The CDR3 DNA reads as TGCGCCAGCAGCGGGGTCAGCCTATCTAAGGGCACTGAAGCTTTCTTT.